The 20 T cell receptor beta chains presented below share a single source sample, sequenced in a study of monozygotic twins with inflammatory bowel disease. TCRdb re-called the 5' RACE reads, yielding one record per CDR3 amino acid sequence without DNA. In all, the sample yields 190,000 or so distinct CDR3 sequences. The sequenced sample was blood. Receptors were obtained from a human donor with ulcerative colitis or Crohn's disease, or a healthy co-twin of an affected twin (not recorded which).

This CDR3 reads CASSAGTGNNSPLHF. The rearrangement links TRBV5-1 to TRBJ1-6; with no DNA, the TCRdb D assignment of TRBD1 cannot be verified. Germline V lookup: CDR1 SGHRS, CDR2 YFSETQ. This CDR3 comprises 15 residues.

V and J are TRBV19 and TRBJ1-1. The CDR3 covers 12 residues. CDR1 and CDR2 from the germline V gene are LNHDA and SQIVND (reference sequence). The CDR3 region is CASGYRAPEAFF.

This sequence joins TRBV6-1 and TRBJ1-1; as DNA is missing, the TRBD1 call by TCRdb cannot be tested. Germline V gene data show CDR1 as MNHNS and CDR2 as SASEGT. The CDR3 totals 15 residues. CDR3 amino acids: CASSLLGGRNTEAFF.

The V call is TRBV27, the J call TRBJ2-1; TCRdb designates TRBD1, a call that cannot be tested without DNA. Germline V gene lookup returns CDR1 MNHEY and CDR2 SMNVEV (reference sequence). The CDR3 contains 15 residues. CDR3 loop: CASKSAQAIYNEQFF.

The V and J genes are TRBV5-1 and TRBJ1-1; TCRdb gives TRBD1 as the D gene, but with no DNA this cannot be confirmed. The CDR3 runs to 15 residues. Germline V lookup: CDR1 SGHRS, CDR2 YFSETQ. The CDR3 sequence: CASSLVGGLNTEAFF.

This chain uses TRBV12-3 or TRBV12-4 with TRBJ1-2. The CDR3 contains 15 residues. CDR3 sequence reads: CASTLSGGGYYGYTF.

This rearrangement joins TRBV20-1 to TRBJ1-1. The CDR3 contains 12 residues. Germline V gives CDR1 DFQATT, CDR2 SNEGSKA (reference sequence). The CDR3 loop is CSARDLGNEAFF.

This sequence joins TRBV5-1 and TRBJ2-5; the D gene TCRdb calls, TRBD1, cannot be checked with no DNA. CDR1 is SGHRS and CDR2 is YFSETQ in the germline V gene. The CDR3 runs to 17 residues. CDR3 protein: CASSSLILGQGQETQYF. The full variable domain, its missing parts supplied by reference TRBV5-1 and TRBJ2-5, is KAGVTQTPRYLIKTRGQQVTLSCSPISGHRSVSWYQQTPGQGLQFLFEYFSETQRNKGNFPGRFSGRQFSNSRSEMNVSTLELGDSALYLCASSSLILGQGQETQYFGPGTRLLVL.

The CDR3 spells CASSLKGWVNTEAFF. The chain is built from TRBV5-6 and TRBJ1-1. The germline CDR1 and CDR2 sequences are SGHDT and YYEEEE. The CDR3 consists of 15 residues. Together with reference TRBV5-6 and TRBJ1-1, the CDR3 gives the full variable domain: DAGVTQSPTHLIKTRGQQVTLRCSPKSGHDTVSWYQQALGQGPQFIFQYYEEEERQRGNFPDRFSGHQFPNYSSELNVNALLLGDSALYLCASSLKGWVNTEAFFGQGTRLTVV.

The chain is built from TRBV12-3 or TRBV12-4 and TRBJ2-1. The CDR3 loop spans 14 amino acids. CDR3 sequence: CASSTNRPYNEQFF.

V and J are TRBV5-1 and TRBJ1-1; the TCRdb call, TRBD1, lacks DNA for checking. CDR1 and CDR2 (germline): SGHRS, YFSETQ. This CDR3 is built from 15 residues. The CDR3 sequence: CASSLQWTANTEAFF.

The CDR3 protein is CASSQQGYDEAFF. The rearrangement joins TRBV6-6 to TRBJ1-1; the D gene TCRdb calls, TRBD1, cannot be checked with no DNA. The V gene's germline CDR1 is MNHNY and CDR2 SVGAGI (reference sequence). The CDR3 loop spans 13 amino acids.

The genes are TRBV5-1 and TRBJ2-5; the TRBD1 assignment by TCRdb is unverifiable without DNA. The CDR3 extends over 17 amino acids. Germline CDR1 and CDR2: SGHRS and YFSETQ. CDR3 loop: CASSLAGAPALGETQYF.

According to its frequency, this clonotype is medium-sized. V is TRBV6-4 and J is TRBJ2-3; the D call from TCRdb, TRBD2, cannot be confirmed without DNA. This CDR3 has 16 residues. Germline loops: CDR1 MRHNA, CDR2 SNTAGT. The CDR3 sequence: CASSDSTSGGADTQYF.

The gene calls are TRBV7-6 and TRBJ2-1; TCRdb returns TRBD1, unconfirmable since there is no DNA. Per the germline V gene, CDR1 is SGHVS and CDR2 is FNYEAQ. The CDR3 has 13 amino acids. This chain's CDR3 is CASARDRPNEQFF.

The genes are TRBV7-8 and TRBJ2-2; the TRBD2 assignment by TCRdb is unverifiable without DNA. Germline V gene lookup returns CDR1 SGHVS and CDR2 FQNEAQ. The length of the CDR3 is 15 residues. CDR3 sequence reads: CASRPETSPAGELFF.

This chain joins TRBV6-1 and TRBJ1-5. This CDR3 is 15 amino acids long. Germline V gene sequence: CDR1 MNHNS, CDR2 SASEGT. This CDR3 reads CASREQVGINQPQHF.

The rearrangement joins TRBV5-6 to TRBJ2-2; there is no DNA to check the TCRdb D call of TRBD2. Germline V gene lookup returns CDR1 SGHDT and CDR2 YYEEEE. This CDR3 spans 18 amino acids. The CDR3 sequence is CASSLATSASLYTGELFF.

The chain joins TRBV20-1 to TRBJ2-1; the TCRdb call, TRBD1, lacks DNA for checking. The CDR3 runs 16 residues. Germline lookup yields CDR1 DFQATT and CDR2 SNEGSKA (reference sequence). Here the CDR3 reads CSASGSAGTGLTKQFF.

The CDR3 is CSVDAGPYVSTDTQYF. The rearrangement links TRBV29-1 to TRBJ2-3. The CDR3 is 16 residues long. Germline CDR1 reads SQVTM; CDR2 reads ANQGSEA.